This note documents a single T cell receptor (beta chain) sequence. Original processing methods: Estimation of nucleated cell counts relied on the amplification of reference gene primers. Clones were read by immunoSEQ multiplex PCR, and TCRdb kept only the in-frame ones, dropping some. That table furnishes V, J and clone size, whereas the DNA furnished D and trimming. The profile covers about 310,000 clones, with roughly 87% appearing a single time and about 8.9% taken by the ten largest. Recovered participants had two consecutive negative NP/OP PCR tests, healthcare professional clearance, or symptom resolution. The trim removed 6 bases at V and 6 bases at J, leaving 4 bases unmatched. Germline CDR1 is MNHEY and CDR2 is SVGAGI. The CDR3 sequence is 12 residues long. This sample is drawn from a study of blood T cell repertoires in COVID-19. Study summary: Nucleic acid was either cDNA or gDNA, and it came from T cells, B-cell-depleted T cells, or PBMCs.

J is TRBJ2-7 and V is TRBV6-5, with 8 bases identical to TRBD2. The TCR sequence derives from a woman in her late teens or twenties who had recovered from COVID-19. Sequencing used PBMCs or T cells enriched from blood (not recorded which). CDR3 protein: CASRPREGEQYF. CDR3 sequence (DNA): TGTGCCAGCAGGCCCCGGGAGGGCGAGCAGTACTTC.